The rows below give T cell receptor beta chains drawn from one sample of a study of shared clonotypes between healthy human individuals. Only in-frame clones appear in the TCRdb table, and some are missing; sequencing was by immunoSEQ multiplex PCR. The sample has nearly 1 million clones, 76% seen once; the top ten hold approximately 1.5%. Sequenced input: memory CD4+ T cells sorted from blood. These receptors were taken from a man younger than 30 in good health. Each CDR3 is given with its conserved first and last residue. Rows may omit the clone size; those that give it use once, few, many or a size class.

>TRBV5-4|few|TRBJ1-1
CASSLVSMNTEAFF
>TRBV5-1|.|TRBJ1-3
CASSLGTGASSGNTIYF
>TRBV11-3|.|TRBJ2-7
CARAFHEQYF
>TRBV6-5|.|TRBJ1-3
CASSYWQGLSGNTIYF
>TRBV6-6|.|TRBJ1-3
CASNKDRSSGNTIYF
>TRBV7-9|few|TRBJ1-2
CASSLRQGDGYTF
>TRBV10-3|.|TRBJ2-5
CAISGDGKETQYF
>TRBV7-9|.|TRBJ1-5
CASSLTGQANQPQHF
>TRBV7-2|few|TRBJ1-6
CASSSWTGGNSPLHF
>TRBV11-2|.|TRBJ1-6
CASSPYGRESSYNSPLHF
>TRBV6-4|.|TRBJ1-5
CASSLPGQKRWSNQPQHF
>TRBV30|once|TRBJ1-5
CAWANRDNQPQHF
>TRBV11-2|few|TRBJ1-1
CASSLDQGGTEAFF
>TRBV18|.|TRBJ2-7
CASSPYSSYEQYF
>TRBV2|.|TRBJ2-7
CASSEQGASYEQYF
>TRBV30|.|TRBJ1-1
CAWSRGWNTEAFF
>TRBV18|.|TRBJ2-2
CASSPQLEAGELFF
>TRBV6-6|.|TRBJ2-1
CASSYGGDNEQFF
>TRBV7-2|once|TRBJ1-3
CASSLVLGGSGNTIYF
>TRBV28|.|TRBJ1-5
CASSLLAVNQPQHF
>TRBV5-1|.|TRBJ2-7
CASGPSGQTYEQYF
>TRBV7-6|.|TRBJ2-1
CASSPQGPSSGEQFF
>TRBV30|.|TRBJ1-5
CAWKNRDGRQPQHF
>TRBV6-4|many|TRBJ1-6
CASSASPGNSPLHF
>TRBV2|.|TRBJ2-2
CASGEKRGLANTGELFF
>TRBV5-1|few|TRBJ1-1
CASSPGMLNTEAFF
>TRBV29-1|.|TRBJ1-2
CSVEGGENGYTF
>TRBV11-2|.|TRBJ1-1
CASSLEWSTNTEAFF
>TRBV7-9|few|TRBJ2-7
CASSLDLAWQYF
>TRBV5-5|.|TRBJ2-7
CASSFLSYEQYF
>TRBV28|.|TRBJ2-2
CASLRDETNTGELFF
>TRBV6-1|.|TRBJ1-2
CASRTPGRSGYTF
>TRBV6-5|.|TRBJ1-2
CASSYDPKNYGYTF
>TRBV2|.|TRBJ2-1
CASSEMSQINEQFF
>TRBV6-6|.|TRBJ1-1
CASRPGTAYNTEAFF
>TRBV27|.|TRBJ1-2
CASSSRTGEYGYTF
>TRBV30|.|TRBJ1-6
CAWRRGDYNSPLHF
>TRBV6-6|.|TRBJ2-7
CASSYSAGPFSYEQYF
>TRBV6-1|.|TRBJ2-3
CASSEGGLAGGADTQYF
>TRBV7-2|once|TRBJ2-1
CASSPYLAGGGEQFF
>TRBV18|.|TRBJ2-3
CASSAGEDTQYF
>TRBV28|.|TRBJ2-7
CASSPSDHRSYEQYF
>TRBV9|.|TRBJ2-5
CASSVVPAGAETQYF
>TRBV6-1|.|TRBJ1-2
CASSVRDRGYTF
>TRBV19|once|TRBJ1-2
CASSISGQNYGYTF
>TRBV6-6|.|TRBJ2-1
CASLYGTSGHEQFF
>TRBV19|few|TRBJ2-5
CASSKGLAGGLWEETQYF
>TRBV9|many|TRBJ1-6
CASSLRGTGASPLHF
>TRBV30|.|TRBJ2-5
CAWSGKGGQTQYF
>TRBV18|.|TRBJ2-2
CASSPPERGWNTGELFF
>TRBV27|.|TRBJ1-2
CASSQSTLRGLNYGYTF
>TRBV30|.|TRBJ2-7
CAWSVQGGTDVQYF
>TRBV15|few|TRBJ1-5
CATSRAGTDQPQHF
>TRBV5-6|.|TRBJ2-7
CASSLGLASSYEQYF
>TRBV14|.|TRBJ2-5
CASSPEGETQYF
>TRBV9|.|TRBJ2-5
CASSAGPWASGGEETQYF